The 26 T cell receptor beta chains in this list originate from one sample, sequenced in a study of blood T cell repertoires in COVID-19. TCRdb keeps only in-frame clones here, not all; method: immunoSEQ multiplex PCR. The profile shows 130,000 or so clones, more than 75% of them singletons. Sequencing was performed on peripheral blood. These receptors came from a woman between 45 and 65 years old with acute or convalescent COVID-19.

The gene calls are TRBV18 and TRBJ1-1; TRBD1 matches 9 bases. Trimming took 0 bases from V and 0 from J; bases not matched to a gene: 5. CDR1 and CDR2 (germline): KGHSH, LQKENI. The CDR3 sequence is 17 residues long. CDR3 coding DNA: TGTGCCAGCTCACCACCGAGGACAGGGGTTATGAACACTGAAGCTTTCTTT. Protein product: CASSPPRTGVMNTEAFF.

This CDR3 is CASRRNNEQFF. The CDR3 nucleotides read TGTGCCAGCAGGAGGAACAATGAGCAGTTCTTC. This chain connects TRBV11-2 to TRBJ2-1; unclear D gene. V lost 6 bases and J lost 5, with 5 bases in between. In germline, CDR1 is SGHAT, CDR2 FQNNGV. The CDR3 consists of 11 residues.

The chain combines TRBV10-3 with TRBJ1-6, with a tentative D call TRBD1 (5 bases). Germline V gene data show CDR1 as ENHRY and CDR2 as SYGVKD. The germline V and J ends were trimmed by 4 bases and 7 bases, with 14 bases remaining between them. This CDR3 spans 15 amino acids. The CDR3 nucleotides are TGTGCCATCAGTGGACAGCTGACCTTGAATTCACCCCTCCACTTT. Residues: CAISGQLTLNSPLHF.

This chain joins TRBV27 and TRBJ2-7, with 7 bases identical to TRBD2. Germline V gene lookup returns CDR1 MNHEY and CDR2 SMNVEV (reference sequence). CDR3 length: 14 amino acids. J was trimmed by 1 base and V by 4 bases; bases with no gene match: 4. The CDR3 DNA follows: TGTGCCAGCAGTTCGGCGGGAGAGTCCTACGAGCAGTACTTC. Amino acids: CASSSAGESYEQYF.

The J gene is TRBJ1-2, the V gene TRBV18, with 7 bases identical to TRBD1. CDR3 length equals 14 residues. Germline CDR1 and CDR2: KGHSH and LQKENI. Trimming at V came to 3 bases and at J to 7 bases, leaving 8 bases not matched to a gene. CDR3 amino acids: CASSPQGGVLGYTF. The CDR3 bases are TGTGCCAGCTCACCTCAGGGGGGCGTTCTTGGCTACACCTTC.

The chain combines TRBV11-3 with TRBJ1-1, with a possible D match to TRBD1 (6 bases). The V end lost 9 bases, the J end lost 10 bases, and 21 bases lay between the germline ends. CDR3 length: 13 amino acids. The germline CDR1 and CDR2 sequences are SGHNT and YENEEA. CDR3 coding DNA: TGTGCCAGTAGCACAGGGTCCGCTTTTTCAGCTTTCTTT. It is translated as CASSTGSAFSAFF.

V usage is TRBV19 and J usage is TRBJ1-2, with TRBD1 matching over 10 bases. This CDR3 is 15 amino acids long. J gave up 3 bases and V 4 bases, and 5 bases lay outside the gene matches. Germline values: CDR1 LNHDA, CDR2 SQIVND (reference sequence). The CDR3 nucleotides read TGTGCCAGTAGTACCGGGACAGGGGACTACTATGGCTACACCTTC. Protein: CASSTGTGDYYGYTF.

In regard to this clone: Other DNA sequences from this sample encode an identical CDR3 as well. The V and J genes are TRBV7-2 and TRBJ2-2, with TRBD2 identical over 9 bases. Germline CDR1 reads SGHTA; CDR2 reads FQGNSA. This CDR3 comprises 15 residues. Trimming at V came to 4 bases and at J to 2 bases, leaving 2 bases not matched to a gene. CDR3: CASSSSGVNTGELFF. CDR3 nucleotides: TGTGCCAGCAGCTCTAGCGGGGTTAACACCGGGGAGCTGTTTTTT.

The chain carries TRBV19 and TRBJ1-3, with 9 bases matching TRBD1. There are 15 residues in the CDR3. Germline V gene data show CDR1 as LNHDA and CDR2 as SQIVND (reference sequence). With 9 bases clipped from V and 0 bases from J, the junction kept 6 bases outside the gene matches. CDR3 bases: TGTGCCAGCCGGGACAGGGTCTTCTCTGGAAACACCATATATTTT. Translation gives CASRDRVFSGNTIYF.

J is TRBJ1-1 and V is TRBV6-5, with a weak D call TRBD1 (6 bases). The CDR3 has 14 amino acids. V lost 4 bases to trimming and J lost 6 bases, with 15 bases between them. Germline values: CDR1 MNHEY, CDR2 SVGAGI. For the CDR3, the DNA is TGTGCCAGCAGTTCGTTTGACAGGTCCCCTGAAGCTTTCTTT. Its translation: CASSSFDRSPEAFF.

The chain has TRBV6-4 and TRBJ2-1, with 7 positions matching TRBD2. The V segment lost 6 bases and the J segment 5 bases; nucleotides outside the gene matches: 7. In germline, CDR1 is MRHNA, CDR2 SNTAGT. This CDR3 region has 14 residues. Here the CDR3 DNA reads TGTGCCAGCAGCGTGAGCGGGGCTCACAATGAGCAGTTCTTC. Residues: CASSVSGAHNEQFF.

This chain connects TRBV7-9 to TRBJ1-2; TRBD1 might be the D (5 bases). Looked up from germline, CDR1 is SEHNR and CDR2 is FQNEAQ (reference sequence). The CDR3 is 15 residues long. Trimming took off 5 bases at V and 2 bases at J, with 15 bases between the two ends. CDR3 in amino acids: CASSTTVAQNYGYTF. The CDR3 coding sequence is TGTGCCAGCAGCACGACAGTAGCCCAGAACTATGGCTACACCTTC.

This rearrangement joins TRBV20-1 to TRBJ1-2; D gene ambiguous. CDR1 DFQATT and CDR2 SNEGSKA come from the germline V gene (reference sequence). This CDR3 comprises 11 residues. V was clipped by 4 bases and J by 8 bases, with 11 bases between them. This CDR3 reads CSANVEEGYTF. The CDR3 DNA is TGCAGTGCTAATGTAGAGGAGGGCTACACCTTC.

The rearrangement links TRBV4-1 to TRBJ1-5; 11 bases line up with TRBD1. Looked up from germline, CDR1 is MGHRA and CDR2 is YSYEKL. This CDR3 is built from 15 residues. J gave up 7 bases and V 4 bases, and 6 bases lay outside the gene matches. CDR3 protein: CASSPGQGGMQPQHF. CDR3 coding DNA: TGCGCCAGCAGCCCGGGACAGGGGGGGATGCAGCCCCAGCATTTT.

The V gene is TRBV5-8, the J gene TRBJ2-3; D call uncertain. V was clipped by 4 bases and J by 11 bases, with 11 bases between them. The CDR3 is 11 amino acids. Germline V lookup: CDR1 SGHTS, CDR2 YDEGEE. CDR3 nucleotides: TGTGCCAGCAGCCCTGCTCGGAGGCAGTATTTT. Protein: CASSPARRQYF.

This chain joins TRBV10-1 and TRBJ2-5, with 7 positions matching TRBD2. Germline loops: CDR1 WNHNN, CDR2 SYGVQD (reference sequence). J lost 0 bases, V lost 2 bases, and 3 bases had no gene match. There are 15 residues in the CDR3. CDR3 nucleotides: TGCGCCAGCAGTGAGCCGGGAGGTGACCAAGAGACCCAGTACTTC. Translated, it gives CASSEPGGDQETQYF.

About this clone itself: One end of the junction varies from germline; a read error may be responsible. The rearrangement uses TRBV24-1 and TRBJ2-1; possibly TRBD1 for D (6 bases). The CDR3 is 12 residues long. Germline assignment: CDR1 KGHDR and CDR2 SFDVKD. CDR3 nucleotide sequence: TGTGCCACCAGTGTCTTAGAGGGACACGATATCTTC. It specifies CATSVLEGHDIF.

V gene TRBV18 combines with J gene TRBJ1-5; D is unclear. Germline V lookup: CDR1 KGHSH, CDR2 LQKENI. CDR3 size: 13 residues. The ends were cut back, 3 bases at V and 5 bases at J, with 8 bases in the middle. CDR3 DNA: TGTGCCAGCTCACCTACCTCGGATCAGCCCCAGCATTTT. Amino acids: CASSPTSDQPQHF.

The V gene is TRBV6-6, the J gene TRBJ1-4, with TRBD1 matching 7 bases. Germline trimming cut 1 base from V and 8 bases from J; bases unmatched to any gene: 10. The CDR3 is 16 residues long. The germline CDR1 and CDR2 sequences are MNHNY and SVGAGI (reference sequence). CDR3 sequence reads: CASSYFQGVTFEKLFF. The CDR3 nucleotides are TGTGCCAGCAGTTACTTTCAGGGGGTGACTTTCGAAAAACTGTTTTTT.

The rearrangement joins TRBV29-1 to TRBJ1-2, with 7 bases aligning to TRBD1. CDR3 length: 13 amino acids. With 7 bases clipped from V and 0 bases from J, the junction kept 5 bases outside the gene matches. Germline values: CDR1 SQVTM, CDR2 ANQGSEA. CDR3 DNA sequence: TGCAGCGGCAACACAGGGGCTAACTATGGCTACACCTTC. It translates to CSGNTGANYGYTF.

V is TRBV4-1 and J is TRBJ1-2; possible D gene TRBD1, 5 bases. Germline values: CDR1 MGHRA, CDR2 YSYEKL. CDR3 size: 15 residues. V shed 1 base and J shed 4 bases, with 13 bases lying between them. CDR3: CASSQAGGSGYGYTF. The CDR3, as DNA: TGCGCCAGCAGCCAAGCCGGGGGGTCAGGCTATGGCTACACCTTC.

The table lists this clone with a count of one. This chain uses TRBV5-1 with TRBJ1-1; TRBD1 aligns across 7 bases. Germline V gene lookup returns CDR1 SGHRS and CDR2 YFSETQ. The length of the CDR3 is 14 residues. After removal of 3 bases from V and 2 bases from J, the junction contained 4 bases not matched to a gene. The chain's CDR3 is CASSYDRANTEAFF. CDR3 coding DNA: TGCGCCAGCAGCTACGACAGGGCTAACACTGAAGCTTTCTTT.

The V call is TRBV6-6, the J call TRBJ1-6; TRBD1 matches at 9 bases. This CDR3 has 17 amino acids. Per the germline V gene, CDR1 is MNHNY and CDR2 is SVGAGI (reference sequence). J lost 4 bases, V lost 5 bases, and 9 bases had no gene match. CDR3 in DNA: TGTGCCAGCAGTCCTTCCGGGACAGGGCATTATAATTCACCCCTCCACTTT. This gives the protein CASSPSGTGHYNSPLHF.

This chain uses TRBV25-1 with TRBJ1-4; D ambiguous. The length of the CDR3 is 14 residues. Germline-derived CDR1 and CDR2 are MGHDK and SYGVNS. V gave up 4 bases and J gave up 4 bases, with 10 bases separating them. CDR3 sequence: CASSGGLNNEKLFF. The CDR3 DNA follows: TGTGCCAGCAGTGGAGGACTAAATAATGAAAAACTGTTTTTT.

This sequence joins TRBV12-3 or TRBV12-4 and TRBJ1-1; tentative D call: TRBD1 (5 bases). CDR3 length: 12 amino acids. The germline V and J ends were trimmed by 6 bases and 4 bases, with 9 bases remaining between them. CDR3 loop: CASRRGGTEAFF. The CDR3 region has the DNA TGTGCCAGCAGGCGCGGGGGCACTGAAGCTTTCTTT.

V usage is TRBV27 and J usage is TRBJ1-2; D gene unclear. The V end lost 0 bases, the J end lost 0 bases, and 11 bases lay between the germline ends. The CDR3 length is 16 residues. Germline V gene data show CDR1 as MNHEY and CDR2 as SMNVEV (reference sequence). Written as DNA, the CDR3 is TGTGCCAGCAGTTTATCAAGACGGAGAGCTAACTATGGCTACACCTTC. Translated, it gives CASSLSRRRANYGYTF.